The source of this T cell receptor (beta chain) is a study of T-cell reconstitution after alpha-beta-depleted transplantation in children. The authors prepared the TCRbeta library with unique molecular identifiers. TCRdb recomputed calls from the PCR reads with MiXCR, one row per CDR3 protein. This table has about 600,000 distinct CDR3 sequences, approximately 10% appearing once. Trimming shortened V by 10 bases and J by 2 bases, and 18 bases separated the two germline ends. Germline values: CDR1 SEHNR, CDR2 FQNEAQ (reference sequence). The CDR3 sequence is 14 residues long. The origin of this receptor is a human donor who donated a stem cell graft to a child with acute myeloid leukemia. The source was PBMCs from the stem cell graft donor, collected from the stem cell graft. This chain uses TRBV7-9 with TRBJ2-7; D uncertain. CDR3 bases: TGTGCCACCAGACTGGGTCCAAAGACCTACGAGCAGTACTTC. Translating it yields CATRLGPKTYEQYF. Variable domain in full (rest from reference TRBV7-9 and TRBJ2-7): DTGVSQNPRHKITKRGQNVTFRCDPISEHNRLYWYRQTLGQGPEFLTYFQNEAQLEKSRLLSDRFSAERPKGSFSTLEIQRTEQGDSAMYLCATRLGPKTYEQYFGPGTRLTVT.